These 4 T cell receptor beta chains were sequenced from one sample in a study of T cell clones after liver transplantation. The protocol was immunoSEQ multiplex PCR, while the TCRdb copy is restricted to in-frame clones and leaves out a portion. This sample carries 20,000 to 25,000 clones, nearly 80% of them seen once, and the ten largest clones take around 32%. Sequenced material: CD8+ T cells from blood, taken more than 52 months after liver transplant. The receptors here all came from a human patient who received a liver transplant. Some T cells could come from the graft donor.

This clone was detected only once. This chain links TRBV19 with TRBJ1-1, with 9 nucleotides matching TRBD1. CDR1 and CDR2 (germline): LNHDA, SQIVND (reference sequence). V gave up 3 bases and J gave up 5 bases; unmatched junction bases: 7. The CDR3 covers 15 residues. The DNA of the CDR3 is TGTGCCAGTAGTATCTCCGGGACAGGGAATACTGAAGCTTTCTTT. Translating it yields CASSISGTGNTEAFF.

The chain combines TRBV28 with TRBJ2-5; 7 nucleotides align to TRBD1. The germline V gene has CDR1 MDHEN and CDR2 SYDVKM. This CDR3 spans 15 amino acids. With 7 bases clipped from V and 3 bases from J, the junction kept 11 bases outside the gene matches. DNA of the CDR3: TGTGCCAGCACCCTCGGGGACAGACGGAAAGAGACCCAGTACTTC. Its protein is CASTLGDRRKETQYF.

In its sample, this clone was seen a few times. The genes are TRBV28 and TRBJ2-7; 10 nucleotides agree with TRBD2. This CDR3 spans 16 amino acids. CDR1 MDHEN and CDR2 SYDVKM come from the germline V gene. With V trimmed by 4 bases and J by 3 bases, 9 bases remained unmatched. CDR3 nucleotides: TGTGCCAGCAGTTCGTTTCGGACTAGCGGTTTCTACGAGCAGTACTTC. Amino acids: CASSSFRTSGFYEQYF.

The chain joins TRBV2 to TRBJ1-1, with D possibly TRBD1 on 5 matching bases. Germline V gene lookup returns CDR1 SNHLY and CDR2 FYNNEI. The CDR3 consists of 13 residues. V was clipped by 3 bases and J by 2 bases, with 7 bases between them. The CDR3 DNA reads TGTGCCAGCAGTGACGGGGGAAACACTGAAGCTTTCTTT. Encoded protein: CASSDGGNTEAFF.